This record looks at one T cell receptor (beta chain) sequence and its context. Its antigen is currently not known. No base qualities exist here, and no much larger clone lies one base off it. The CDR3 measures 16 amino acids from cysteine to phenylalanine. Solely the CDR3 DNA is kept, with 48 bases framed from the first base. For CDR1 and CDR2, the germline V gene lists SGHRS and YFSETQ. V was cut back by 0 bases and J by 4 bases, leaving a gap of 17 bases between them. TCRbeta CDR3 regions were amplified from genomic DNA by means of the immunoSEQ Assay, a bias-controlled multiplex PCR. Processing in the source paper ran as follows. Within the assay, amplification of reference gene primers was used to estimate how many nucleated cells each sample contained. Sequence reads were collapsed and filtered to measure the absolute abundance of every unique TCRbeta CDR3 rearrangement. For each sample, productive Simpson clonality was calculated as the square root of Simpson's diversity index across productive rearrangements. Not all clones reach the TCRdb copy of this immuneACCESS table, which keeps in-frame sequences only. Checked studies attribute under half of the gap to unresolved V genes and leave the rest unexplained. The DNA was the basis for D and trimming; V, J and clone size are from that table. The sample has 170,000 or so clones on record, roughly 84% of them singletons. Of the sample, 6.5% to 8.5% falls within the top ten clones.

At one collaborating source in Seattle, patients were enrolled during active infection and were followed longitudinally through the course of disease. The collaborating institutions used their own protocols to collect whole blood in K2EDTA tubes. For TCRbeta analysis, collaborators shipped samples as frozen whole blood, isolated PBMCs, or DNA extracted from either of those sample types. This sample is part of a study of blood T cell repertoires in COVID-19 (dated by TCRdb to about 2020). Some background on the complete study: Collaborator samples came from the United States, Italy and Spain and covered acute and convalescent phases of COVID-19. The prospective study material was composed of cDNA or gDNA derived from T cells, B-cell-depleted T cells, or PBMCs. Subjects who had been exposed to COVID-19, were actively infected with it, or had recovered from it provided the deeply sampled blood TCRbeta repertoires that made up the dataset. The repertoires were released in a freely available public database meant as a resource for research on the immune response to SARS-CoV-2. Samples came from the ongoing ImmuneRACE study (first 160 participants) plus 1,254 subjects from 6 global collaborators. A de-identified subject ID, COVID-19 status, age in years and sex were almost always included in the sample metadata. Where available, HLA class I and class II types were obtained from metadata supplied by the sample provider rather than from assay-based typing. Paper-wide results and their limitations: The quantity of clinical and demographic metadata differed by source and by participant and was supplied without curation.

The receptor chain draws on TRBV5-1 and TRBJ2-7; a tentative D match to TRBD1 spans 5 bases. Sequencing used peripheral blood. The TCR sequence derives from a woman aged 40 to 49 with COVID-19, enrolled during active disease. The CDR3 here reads CASSLEVTVVSYEQYF. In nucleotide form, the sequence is TGCGCCAGCAGCTTGGAGGTGACAGTTGTTAGTTACGAGCAGTACTTC. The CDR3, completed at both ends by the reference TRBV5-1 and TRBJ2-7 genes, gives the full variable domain KAGVTQTPRYLIKTRGQQVTLSCSPISGHRSVSWYQQTPGQGLQFLFEYFSETQRNKGNFPGRFSGRQFSNSRSEMNVSTLELGDSALYLCASSLEVTVVSYEQYFGPGTRLTVT.